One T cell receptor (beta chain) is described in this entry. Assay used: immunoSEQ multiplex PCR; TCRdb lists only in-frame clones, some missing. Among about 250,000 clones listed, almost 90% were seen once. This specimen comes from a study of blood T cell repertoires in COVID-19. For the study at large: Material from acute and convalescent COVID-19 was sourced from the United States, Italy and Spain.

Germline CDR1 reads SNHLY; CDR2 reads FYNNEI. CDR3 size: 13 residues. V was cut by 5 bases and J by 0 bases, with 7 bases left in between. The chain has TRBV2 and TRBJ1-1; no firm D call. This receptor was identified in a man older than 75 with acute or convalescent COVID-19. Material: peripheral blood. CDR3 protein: CASSSDMNTEAFF. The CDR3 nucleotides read TGTGCCAGCAGTTCAGACATGAACACTGAAGCTTTCTTT.